The next 30 T cell receptor beta chains were all read from a single sample in a study of shared clonotypes between healthy human individuals. Assay: immunoSEQ multiplex PCR; the TCRdb copy retains only in-frame clones and omits some. The data show 300,000 to 350,000 clones, less than 85% seen once. Sequencing was performed on memory CD4+ T cells sorted from blood. Subset given: CD45RA-negative fraction. These receptors came from a man between 25 and 39 years old in good health.

This chain joins TRBV5-8 and TRBJ2-5, with 8 bases fitting TRBD2. The CDR3 spans 14 residues. The germline CDR1 and CDR2 sequences are SGHTS and YDEGEE. Trimming cost V 7 bases and J 1 base; bases outside gene matches: 6. The CDR3 DNA follows: TGTGCCAGCGATTGGCTAGCGGGCCAAGAGACCCAGTACTTC. Amino acid sequence: CASDWLAGQETQYF.

The chain couples TRBV28 to TRBJ2-1, with D unresolved. Trimming stripped 7 bases from V and 6 bases from J, with 7 bases between. Per the germline V gene, CDR1 is MDHEN and CDR2 is SYDVKM. CDR3 length: 11 amino acids. CDR3 protein: CASKIPNEQFF. As DNA, the CDR3 is TGTGCCAGCAAGATACCCAATGAGCAGTTCTTC.

The chain is built from TRBV5-5 and TRBJ2-1; D remains unclear. V lost 0 bases to trimming and J lost 0 bases, with 7 bases between them. The CDR3 runs to 15 residues. From germline, CDR1 is SGHKS and CDR2 YYEKEE (reference sequence). Here the CDR3 DNA reads TGTGCCAGCAGCTTGGACGCGAGCTCCTACAATGAGCAGTTCTTC. Translating it yields CASSLDASSYNEQFF.

The V call is TRBV29-1, the J call TRBJ1-1; D ambiguous. The CDR3 contains 15 residues. CDR1 is SQVTM and CDR2 is ANQGSEA in the germline V gene. V lost 5 bases and J lost 2, with 18 bases in between. The CDR3 reads CSVLGPIHRNTEAFF. CDR3 DNA sequence: TGCAGCGTTTTAGGGCCAATACACCGCAACACTGAAGCTTTCTTT.

The V and J genes are TRBV5-5 and TRBJ2-5; D not resolved. This CDR3 has 13 amino acids. The germline V gene encodes CDR1 SGHKS and CDR2 YYEKEE (reference sequence). Trimming shortened V by 4 bases and J by 4 bases, and 11 bases separated the two germline ends. The CDR3 nucleotides read TGTGCCAGCAGCAATGAAGTAGCAGAGACCCAGTACTTC. It specifies CASSNEVAETQYF.

CDR3: CASSSQGPYGYEQYF. The DNA of the CDR3 is TGTGCCAGCAGCTCACAGGGACCCTACGGCTACGAGCAGTACTTC. The rearrangement links TRBV5-4 to TRBJ2-7; tentative D call: TRBD1 (6 bases). V was clipped by 3 bases and J by 3 bases, with 16 bases between them. CDR1 SGHNT and CDR2 YYREEE come from the germline V gene (reference sequence). This CDR3 spans 15 amino acids. The entire variable domain, with the rest obtained from reference TRBV5-4 and TRBJ2-7, is as follows: ETGVTQSPTHLIKTRGQQVTLRCSSQSGHNTVSWYQQALGQGPQFIFQYYREEENGRGNFPPRFSGLQFPNYSSELNVNALELDDSALYLCASSSQGPYGYEQYFGPGTRLTVT.

The chain is built from TRBV5-1 and TRBJ2-5; D is ambiguous. Germline lookup yields CDR1 SGHRS and CDR2 YFSETQ. The CDR3 has 12 amino acids. Trimming pared 1 base from V and 5 bases from J, leaving 6 bases between. The CDR3 nucleotides are TGCGCCAGCAGCTTGAGTTGGGAGACCCAGTACTTC. Its translation is CASSLSWETQYF.

This chain joins TRBV2 and TRBJ2-2; D ambiguous. Trimming took off 6 bases at V and 4 bases at J, with 6 bases between the two ends. This CDR3 spans 12 amino acids. CDR1 is SNHLY, CDR2 FYNNEI, per germline. The CDR3 DNA reads as TGTGCCAGCAGGGAGATCACCGGGGAGCTGTTTTTT. Its translation is CASREITGELFF.

This clone was observed once. The V and J genes are TRBV15 and TRBJ1-4; 12 bases align to TRBD1. Losses at the gene ends were 1 base for V and 8 bases for J; bases not matched to a gene: 5. In germline, CDR1 is LNHNV, CDR2 YYDKDF (reference sequence). This CDR3 has 16 residues. As DNA, the CDR3 is TGTGCCACCAGCAGAGCCCCGGGACAGGGGGCAGAAAAACTGTTTTTT. Translating gives CATSRAPGQGAEKLFF.

The genes are TRBV2 and TRBJ1-1; 7 bases fit TRBD1. Per the germline V gene, CDR1 is SNHLY and CDR2 is FYNNEI. The CDR3 contains 11 residues. The junction had 5 bases not matched to a gene; V was cut back by 5 bases and J by 11 bases. The CDR3 DNA reads as TGTGCCAGCAGTTACACAGGGGACGCTTTCTTT. It encodes CASSYTGDAFF.

This chain connects TRBV2 to TRBJ2-2, with 15 bases identical to TRBD2. The CDR3 sequence is 19 residues long. In germline, CDR1 is SNHLY, CDR2 FYNNEI. With V trimmed by 5 bases and J by 0 bases, 7 bases remained unmatched. CDR3 sequence: CASSPWGLAGGSNTGELFF. DNA for the CDR3: TGTGCCAGCAGTCCCTGGGGACTAGCGGGAGGCTCGAACACCGGGGAGCTGTTTTTT.

The count of this clone is one. In DNA form, the CDR3 reads TGTGCCAGCAGCCCCAAACAGGGAGGCTATGGCTACACCTTC. Its translation: CASSPKQGGYGYTF. The V and J genes are TRBV5-6 and TRBJ1-2; D might be TRBD1 (6 bases). The CDR3 covers 14 residues. The V gene lost 4 bases and the J gene lost 4 bases, with 14 bases spanning the gap. Germline CDR1 SGHDT, CDR2 YYEEEE.

The chain uses TRBV29-1 and TRBJ2-4, with D maybe TRBD1 (5 bases). The V gene's germline CDR1 is SQVTM and CDR2 ANQGSEA. There are 12 residues in the CDR3. The ends were cut back, 4 bases at V and 10 bases at J, with 14 bases in the middle. The CDR3 loop reads CSVGGGTGIQYF. CDR3 DNA sequence: TGCAGCGTTGGGGGTGGCACAGGAATTCAGTACTTC.

This clone was found a few times. The genes are TRBV11-2 and TRBJ2-5, with 7 bases matching TRBD2. V gave up 4 bases and J gave up 4 bases; unmatched junction bases: 15. CDR1 is SGHAT and CDR2 is FQNNGV in the germline V gene. The CDR3 length is 17 residues. Here the CDR3 DNA reads TGTGCCAGCAGCTCCCTGGGGGGGTACGATCCAAGAGAGACCCAGTACTTC. It encodes CASSSLGGYDPRETQYF.

This chain uses TRBV7-9 with TRBJ2-7; D possibly corresponds to TRBD2 (6 bases). Germline CDR1 SEHNR, CDR2 FQNEAQ (reference sequence). There are 12 residues in the CDR3. Between the trimmed V and J ends, which lost 10 bases and 2 bases, there was a span of 12 bases. This chain's CDR3 is CAIRTTTYEQYF. The CDR3 nucleotides are TGTGCCATCAGGACTACTACCTACGAGCAGTACTTC.

The V call is TRBV4-3, the J call TRBJ1-4; TRBD1 matches 7 bases. In germline, CDR1 is LGHNA, CDR2 YSLEER. The V segment lost 1 base and the J segment 4 bases; nucleotides outside the gene matches: 3. The CDR3 contains 15 residues. The CDR3 region has the DNA TGCGCCAGCAGCCAAGCCAGGGGGTATAATGAAAAACTGTTTTTT. Its translation is CASSQARGYNEKLFF.

CDR3 amino acids: CASSYGQGYEQFF. CDR3 nucleotide sequence: TGTGCCAGCAGCTACGGACAGGGCTATGAGCAGTTCTTC. The chain is built from TRBV11-3 and TRBJ2-1, with 8 bases matching TRBD1. The CDR3 consists of 13 residues. V lost 4 bases to trimming and J lost 8 bases; unmatched junction nucleotides: 4. In germline, CDR1 is SGHNT, CDR2 YENEEA.

The chain combines TRBV7-6 with TRBJ2-2; D is uncertain. Trimming stripped 4 bases from V and 1 base from J, with 7 bases between. CDR3 size: 14 residues. From germline, CDR1 is SGHVS and CDR2 FNYEAQ. The DNA of the CDR3 is TGTGCCAGCAGCTACGAATGGAACACCGGGGAGCTGTTTTTT. Its protein is CASSYEWNTGELFF. Complete variable domain (other parts from reference TRBV7-6 and TRBJ2-2): GAGVSQSPRYKVTKRGQDVALRCDPISGHVSLYWYRQALGQGPEFLTYFNYEAQQDKSGLPNDRFSAERPEGSISTLTIQRTEQRDSAMYRCASSYEWNTGELFFGEGSRLTVL.

The chain combines TRBV19 with TRBJ2-5; D is uncertain. With 5 bases removed from V and 4 bases from J, the gap between germline ends came to 11 bases. The CDR3 sequence is 13 residues long. Germline values: CDR1 LNHDA, CDR2 SQIVND (reference sequence). The CDR3 DNA reads as TGTGCCAGTAGTGCAAACAGACGAGAGACCCAGTACTTC. It translates to CASSANRRETQYF.

The chain has TRBV7-9 and TRBJ2-7; 9 nucleotides align to TRBD1. The CDR3 contains 14 residues. The germline gives CDR1 SEHNR, CDR2 FQNEAQ (reference sequence). Germline trimming cut 4 bases from V and 6 bases from J; bases unmatched to any gene: 7. CDR3 in DNA: TGTGCCAGCAGCTGGACAGGGGCGGTTGTCGAGCAGTACTTC. It encodes CASSWTGAVVEQYF. The variable domain in full, with the rest retrieved from reference TRBV7-9 and TRBJ2-7, is DTGVSQNPRHKITKRGQNVTFRCDPISEHNRLYWYRQTLGQGPEFLTYFQNEAQLEKSRLLSDRFSAERPKGSFSTLEIQRTEQGDSAMYLCASSWTGAVVEQYFGPGTRLTVT.

This clone has just a few counts. The CDR3 protein is CASSESPSGQLSTFF. As DNA, the CDR3 is TGCGCCAGCAGTGAATCCCCAAGTGGACAACTATCGACTTTCTTT. The genes are TRBV10-1 and TRBJ1-1, with D tentatively TRBD1 (5 bases). The germline gives CDR1 WNHNN, CDR2 SYGVQD (reference sequence). V lost 3 bases and J lost 12, with 23 bases in between. The CDR3 contains 15 residues.

The rearrangement joins TRBV18 to TRBJ1-6, with D perhaps TRBD1 (6 bases). The CDR3 is 17 amino acids. Trimming took off 3 bases at V and 6 bases at J, with 18 bases between the two ends. CDR1 is KGHSH and CDR2 is LQKENI in the germline V gene. The CDR3: CASSPSGRGQTNSPLHF. The DNA for the CDR3 is TGTGCCAGCTCACCCTCGGGCCGTGGACAGACTAATTCACCCCTCCACTTT.

This clone was found many times. DNA of the CDR3: TGTGCCAGCAGCTTTGGGGGGTCCTCAAGAAATGAGCAGTTCTTC. As protein: CASSFGGSSRNEQFF. This chain uses TRBV11-3 with TRBJ2-1, with D tentatively TRBD2 (6 bases). V was shortened by 3 bases and J by 7 bases, with 16 bases between the two germline ends. Germline V gives CDR1 SGHNT, CDR2 YENEEA. The CDR3 runs to 15 residues.

The chain employs TRBV5-1 and TRBJ2-2, with TRBD2 matching over 11 bases. The V segment lost 0 bases and the J segment 7 bases; nucleotides outside the gene matches: 11. Germline assignment: CDR1 SGHRS and CDR2 YFSETQ. The CDR3 spans 18 residues. The CDR3, as DNA: TGCGCCAGCAGCTTGGGAGTCCTAGCGGGAGGAGATAGCGGGGAGCTGTTTTTT. This encodes CASSLGVLAGGDSGELFF.

The CDR3 nucleotides are TGTGCCAGCAGCTTGTCACCGGGTTTGGGCCAAGAGACCCAGTACTTC. Protein sequence: CASSLSPGLGQETQYF. The chain employs TRBV5-5 and TRBJ2-5; D remains ambiguous. The germline V and J ends were trimmed by 1 base and 1 base, with 14 bases remaining between them. Germline values: CDR1 SGHKS, CDR2 YYEKEE (reference sequence). The CDR3 spans 16 residues.

The sample holds one count of this clone. The chain recombines TRBV28 with TRBJ1-5; 8 bases match TRBD1. CDR1 MDHEN and CDR2 SYDVKM come from the germline V gene. V shed 6 bases, J shed 6 bases, and the junction held 10 bases outside the gene matches. The CDR3 covers 15 residues. The chain's CDR3 is CASSPDRGGGQPQHF. CDR3 coding DNA: TGTGCCAGCAGCCCCGACAGGGGCGGTGGTCAGCCCCAGCATTTT.

This chain uses TRBV27 with TRBJ2-1; TRBD2 matches 7 bases. V dropped 7 bases and J dropped 2; count of bases not matched to a gene: 8. Germline CDR1 reads MNHEY; CDR2 reads SMNVEV (reference sequence). This CDR3 has 15 amino acids. CDR3 DNA: TGTGCCAGCACCCCCAGCGGGACCCCCTACAATGAGCAGTTCTTC. Translating gives CASTPSGTPYNEQFF.

In nucleotides, the CDR3 is TGTGCCACCAGCAGAGATCTAGAGGGAGGCTACACCTTC. Protein: CATSRDLEGGYTF. J is TRBJ1-2 and V is TRBV15; no reliable D call. The CDR3 runs to 13 residues. The V end was cut by 0 bases, the J end by 8 bases, with 10 bases between. The germline V gene has CDR1 LNHNV and CDR2 YYDKDF (reference sequence).

The rearrangement uses TRBV25-1 and TRBJ2-1, with 10 bases aligning to TRBD2. In germline, CDR1 is MGHDK, CDR2 SYGVNS. V dropped 6 bases and J dropped 9; count of bases not matched to a gene: 2. CDR3 length: 12 amino acids. CDR3 coding DNA: TGTGCCAGCAGAGCGGGAGGGGTTGAGCAGTTCTTC. Its protein is CASRAGGVEQFF.

The gene calls are TRBV29-1 and TRBJ2-3, with TRBD1 matching 8 bases. Trimming cost V 4 bases and J 2 bases; bases outside gene matches: 5. The CDR3 is 14 residues long. Germline V gene lookup returns CDR1 SQVTM and CDR2 ANQGSEA. Here the CDR3 reads CSVGTGYDTDTQYF. Written as DNA, the CDR3 is TGCAGCGTTGGGACAGGGTACGACACAGATACGCAGTATTTT.